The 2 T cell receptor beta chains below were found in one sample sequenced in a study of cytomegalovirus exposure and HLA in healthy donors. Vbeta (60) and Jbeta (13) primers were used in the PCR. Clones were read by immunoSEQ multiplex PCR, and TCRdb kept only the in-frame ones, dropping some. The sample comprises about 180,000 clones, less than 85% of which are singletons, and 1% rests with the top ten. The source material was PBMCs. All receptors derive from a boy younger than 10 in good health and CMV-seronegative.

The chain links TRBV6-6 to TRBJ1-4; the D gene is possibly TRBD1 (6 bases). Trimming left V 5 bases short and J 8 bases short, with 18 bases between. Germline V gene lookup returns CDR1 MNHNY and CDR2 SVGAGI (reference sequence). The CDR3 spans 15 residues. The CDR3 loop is CASSRGGKAAEKLFF. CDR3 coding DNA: TGTGCCAGCAGTAGGGGGGGCAAGGCGGCCGAAAAACTGTTTTTT.

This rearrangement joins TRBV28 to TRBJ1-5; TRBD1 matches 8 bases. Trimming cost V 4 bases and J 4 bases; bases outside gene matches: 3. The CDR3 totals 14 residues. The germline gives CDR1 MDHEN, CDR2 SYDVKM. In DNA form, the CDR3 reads TGTGCCAGCAGTTCGGACAGGGTTAATCAGCCCCAGCATTTT. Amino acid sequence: CASSSDRVNQPQHF. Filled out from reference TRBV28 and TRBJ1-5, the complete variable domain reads DVKVTQSSRYLVKRTGEKVFLECVQDMDHENMFWYRQDPGLGLRLIYFSYDVKMKEKGDIPEGYSVSREKKERFSLILESASTNQTSMYLCASSSDRVNQPQHFGDGTRLSIL.